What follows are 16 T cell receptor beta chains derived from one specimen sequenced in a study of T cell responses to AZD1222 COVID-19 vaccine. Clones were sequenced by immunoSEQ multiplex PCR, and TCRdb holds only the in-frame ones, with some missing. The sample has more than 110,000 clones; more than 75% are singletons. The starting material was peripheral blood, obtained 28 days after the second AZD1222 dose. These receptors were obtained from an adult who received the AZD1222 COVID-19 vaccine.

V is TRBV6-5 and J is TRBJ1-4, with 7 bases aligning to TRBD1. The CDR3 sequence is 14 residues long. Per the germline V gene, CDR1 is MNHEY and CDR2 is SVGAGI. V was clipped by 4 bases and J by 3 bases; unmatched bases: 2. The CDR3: CASSFQGANEKLFF. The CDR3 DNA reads TGTGCCAGCAGTTTCCAGGGGGCTAATGAAAAACTGTTTTTT.

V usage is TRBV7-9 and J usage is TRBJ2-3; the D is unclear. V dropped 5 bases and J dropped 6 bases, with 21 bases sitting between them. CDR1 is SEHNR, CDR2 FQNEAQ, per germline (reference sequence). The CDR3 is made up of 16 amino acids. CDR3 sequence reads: CASSEARANLGDTQYF. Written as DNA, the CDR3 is TGTGCCAGCAGCGAGGCTCGGGCCAACCTTGGGGATACGCAGTATTTT.

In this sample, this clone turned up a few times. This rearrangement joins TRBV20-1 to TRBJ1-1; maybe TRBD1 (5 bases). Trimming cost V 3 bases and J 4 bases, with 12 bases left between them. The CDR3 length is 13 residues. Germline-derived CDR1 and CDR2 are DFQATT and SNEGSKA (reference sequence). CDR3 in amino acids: CSASRGAGTEAFF. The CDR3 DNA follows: TGCAGTGCTAGTAGGGGCGCGGGCACTGAAGCTTTCTTT.

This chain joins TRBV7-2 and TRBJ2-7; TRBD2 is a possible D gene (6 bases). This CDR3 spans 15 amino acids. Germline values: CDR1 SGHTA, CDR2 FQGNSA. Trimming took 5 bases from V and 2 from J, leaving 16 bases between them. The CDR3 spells CASSTDGTGTYEQYF. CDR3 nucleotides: TGTGCCAGCAGCACAGACGGGACTGGAACCTACGAGCAGTACTTC.

In nucleotides, the CDR3 is TGTGCCAGCAGTTCGAGCCTGGGCTACACCTTC. Its protein is CASSSSLGYTF. V and J are TRBV28 and TRBJ1-2, with D unclear. Germline CDR1 and CDR2: MDHEN and SYDVKM. Between the trimmed V and J ends, which lost 4 bases and 8 bases, there was a span of 8 bases. The CDR3 is 11 residues long.

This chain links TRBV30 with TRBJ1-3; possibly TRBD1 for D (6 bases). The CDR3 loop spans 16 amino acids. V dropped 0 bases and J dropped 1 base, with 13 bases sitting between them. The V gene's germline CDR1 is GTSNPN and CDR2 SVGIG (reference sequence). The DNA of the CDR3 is TGTGCCTGGAGTGTATTTGGGACAACGTCTGGAAACACCATATATTTT. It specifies CAWSVFGTTSGNTIYF.

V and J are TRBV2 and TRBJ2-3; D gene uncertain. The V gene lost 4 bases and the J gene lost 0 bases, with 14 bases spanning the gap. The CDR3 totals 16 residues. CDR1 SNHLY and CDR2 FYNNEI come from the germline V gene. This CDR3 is CASSGRRYASTDTQYF. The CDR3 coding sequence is TGTGCCAGCAGTGGTCGAAGATACGCTAGCACAGATACGCAGTATTTT.

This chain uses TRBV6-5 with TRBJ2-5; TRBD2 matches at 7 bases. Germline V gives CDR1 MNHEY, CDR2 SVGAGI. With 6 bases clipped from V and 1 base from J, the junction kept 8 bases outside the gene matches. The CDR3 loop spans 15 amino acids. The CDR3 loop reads CASSRPPSGQETQYF. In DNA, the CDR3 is TGTGCCAGCAGCCGTCCACCTAGCGGCCAAGAGACCCAGTACTTC.

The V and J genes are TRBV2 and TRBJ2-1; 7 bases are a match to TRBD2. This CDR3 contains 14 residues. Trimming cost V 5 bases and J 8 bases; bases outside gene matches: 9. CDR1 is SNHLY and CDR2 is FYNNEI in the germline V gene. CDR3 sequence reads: CASSLDGGRDEQFF. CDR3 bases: TGTGCCAGCAGTCTAGACGGGGGGAGGGATGAGCAGTTCTTC. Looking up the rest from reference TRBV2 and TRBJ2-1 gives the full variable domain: EPEVTQTPSHQVTQMGQEVILRCVPISNHLYFYWYRQILGQKVEFLVSFYNNEISEKSEIFDDQFSVERPDGSNFTLKIRSTKLEDSAMYFCASSLDGGRDEQFFGPGTRLTVL.

CDR3 amino acids: CASSLGLTVSGNTIYF. In nucleotides, the CDR3 is TGCGCCAGCAGCCTGGGACTGACGGTCTCTGGAAACACCATATATTTT. J is TRBJ1-3 and V is TRBV5-1; tentatively, D is TRBD1 (5 bases). The CDR3 is 16 amino acids. Germline values: CDR1 SGHRS, CDR2 YFSETQ. V was cut by 4 bases and J by 0 bases, with 14 bases left in between. Full variable domain (rest looked up from reference TRBV5-1 and TRBJ1-3): KAGVTQTPRYLIKTRGQQVTLSCSPISGHRSVSWYQQTPGQGLQFLFEYFSETQRNKGNFPGRFSGRQFSNSRSEMNVSTLELGDSALYLCASSLGLTVSGNTIYFGEGSWLTVV.

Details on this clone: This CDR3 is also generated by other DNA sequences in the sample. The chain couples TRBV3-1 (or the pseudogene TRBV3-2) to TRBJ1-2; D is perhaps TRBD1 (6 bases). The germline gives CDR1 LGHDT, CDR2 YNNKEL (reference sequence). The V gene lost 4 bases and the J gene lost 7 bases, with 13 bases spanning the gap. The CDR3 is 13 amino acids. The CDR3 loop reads CASSPRGGGGYTF. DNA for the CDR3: TGTGCCAGCAGCCCGAGAGGGGGAGGTGGCTACACCTTC.

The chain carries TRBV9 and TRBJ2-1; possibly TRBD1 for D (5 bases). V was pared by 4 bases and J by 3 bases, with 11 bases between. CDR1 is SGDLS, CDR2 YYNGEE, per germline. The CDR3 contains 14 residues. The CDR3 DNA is TGTGCCAGCAGCCCCCGGACAAGCTACAATGAGCAGTTCTTC. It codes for CASSPRTSYNEQFF.

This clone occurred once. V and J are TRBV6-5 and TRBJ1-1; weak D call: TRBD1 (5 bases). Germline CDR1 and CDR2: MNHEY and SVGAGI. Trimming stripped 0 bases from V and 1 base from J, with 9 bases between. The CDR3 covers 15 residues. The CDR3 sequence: CASSYSGRENTEAFF. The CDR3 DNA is TGTGCCAGCAGTTACTCGGGCAGGGAGAACACTGAAGCTTTCTTT.

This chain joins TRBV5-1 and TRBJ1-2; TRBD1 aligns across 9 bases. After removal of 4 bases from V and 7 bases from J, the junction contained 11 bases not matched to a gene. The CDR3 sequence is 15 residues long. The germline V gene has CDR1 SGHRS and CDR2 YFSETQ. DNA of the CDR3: TGCGCCAGCAGCCCCCGGACAGGGGCCCAATTTGGCTACACCTTC. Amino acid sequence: CASSPRTGAQFGYTF.

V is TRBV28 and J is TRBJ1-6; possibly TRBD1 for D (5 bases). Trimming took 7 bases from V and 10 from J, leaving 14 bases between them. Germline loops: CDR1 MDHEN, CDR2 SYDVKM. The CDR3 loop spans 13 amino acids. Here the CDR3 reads CASTRGSLSPLHF. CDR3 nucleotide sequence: TGTGCCAGCACAAGGGGCAGCCTATCACCCCTCCACTTT.

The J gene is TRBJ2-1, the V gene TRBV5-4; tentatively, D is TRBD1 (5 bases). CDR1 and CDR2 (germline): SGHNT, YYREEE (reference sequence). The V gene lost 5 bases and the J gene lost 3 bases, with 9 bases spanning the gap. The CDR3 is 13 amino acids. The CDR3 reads CASRQDNYNEQFF. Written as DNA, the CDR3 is TGTGCCAGCAGGCAGGACAACTACAATGAGCAGTTCTTC.